A single sample is the source of the 20 T cell receptor beta chains below, sequenced in a study of blood T cell repertoires in COVID-19. Sequenced by immunoSEQ multiplex PCR; TCRdb stores in-frame clones only, minus some. The sample consists of roughly 200,000 clones, about 86% of them appearing once. The sequenced sample consisted of peripheral blood. The receptors stem from a woman aged 50 to 60 with COVID-19, enrolled during active disease.

The chain uses TRBV4-1 and TRBJ2-2; TRBD2 is a possible D gene (5 bases). The length of the CDR3 is 17 residues. The germline V gene encodes CDR1 MGHRA and CDR2 YSYEKL. V was pared by 2 bases and J by 1 base, with 14 bases between. The DNA of the CDR3 is TGCGCCAGCAGCCAACCGACGGGAATTTGGAACACCGGGGAGCTGTTTTTT. Protein: CASSQPTGIWNTGELFF.

The V and J genes are TRBV25-1 and TRBJ1-5; weak D call: TRBD1 (6 bases). CDR1 is MGHDK, CDR2 SYGVNS, per germline. The CDR3 is 12 residues long. V was clipped by 4 bases and J by 9 bases, with 10 bases between them. CDR3 coding DNA: TGTGCCAGCAGTGTAATGGGGGCGCCCCAGCATTTT. Translating gives CASSVMGAPQHF. Variable domain in full (rest from reference TRBV25-1 and TRBJ1-5): EADIYQTPRYLVIGTGKKITLECSQTMGHDKMYWYQQDPGMELHLIHYSYGVNSTEKGDLSSESTVSRIRTEHFPLTLESARPSHTSQYLCASSVMGAPQHFGDGTRLSIL.

The chain links TRBV6-5 to TRBJ2-3; the D gene is possibly TRBD1 (6 bases). The CDR3 spans 14 residues. The germline CDR1 and CDR2 sequences are MNHEY and SVGAGI. Trimming left V 5 bases short and J 4 bases short, with 13 bases between. CDR3 DNA sequence: TGTGCCAGCAGTACAGGGCTAGGGGCAGATACGCAGTATTTT. Amino acid sequence: CASSTGLGADTQYF.

The V gene is TRBV24-1, the J gene TRBJ1-2; TRBD1 matches at 8 bases. The CDR3 has 15 amino acids. Germline V gene lookup returns CDR1 KGHDR and CDR2 SFDVKD. V shed 4 bases and J 5 bases; nucleotides not matched to a gene: 8. For the CDR3, the DNA is TGTGCCACCAGTGACCCCAGGGGGCGCGGATATGGCTACACCTTC. It encodes CATSDPRGRGYGYTF.

This sequence joins TRBV7-2 and TRBJ1-2, with D tentatively TRBD1 (5 bases). Trimming left V 11 bases short and J 4 bases short, with 20 bases between. Looked up from germline, CDR1 is SGHTA and CDR2 is FQGNSA. The CDR3 is 14 residues long. The CDR3 region is CASAGGEAPYGYTF. CDR3 sequence (DNA): TGTGCCTCCGCTGGAGGGGAAGCCCCCTATGGCTACACCTTC.

The rearrangement uses TRBV29-1 and TRBJ2-5, with TRBD1 matching over 7 bases. The CDR3 spans 13 residues. J was trimmed by 5 bases and V by 3 bases; bases with no gene match: 6. The germline V gene encodes CDR1 SQVTM and CDR2 ANQGSEA. CDR3 residues: CSVEGKQGETQYF. CDR3 in DNA: TGCAGCGTTGAGGGTAAACAGGGGGAGACCCAGTACTTC.

The V gene is TRBV28, the J gene TRBJ2-5, with D unresolved. This CDR3 contains 15 residues. Germline V lookup: CDR1 MDHEN, CDR2 SYDVKM. Trimming took 5 bases from V and 2 from J, leaving 15 bases between them. CDR3 nucleotide sequence: TGTGCCAGCAGTCCGACGGGTTGGGTTCAAGAGACCCAGTACTTC. Translating it yields CASSPTGWVQETQYF.

This chain uses TRBV7-8 with TRBJ1-2, with D maybe TRBD1 (5 bases). CDR3 size: 14 residues. Trimming cost V 5 bases and J 1 base, with 11 bases left between them. From germline, CDR1 is SGHVS and CDR2 FQNEAQ. The CDR3 DNA is TGTGCCAGCAGCCTGGGGGGGGTTAACTATGGCTACACCTTC. The encoded protein is CASSLGGVNYGYTF.

This clone occurred a few times. The gene calls are TRBV12-1 and TRBJ1-5; whether TRBD1, the table's D call, matches the DNA was not checked. TRBV12-1 is shown as a pseudogene. The CDR3 sequence is 16 residues long. CDR3 in amino acids: CASSATGHPSNQPQHF. The CDR3 nucleotides are TGTGCCAGCAGCGCCACGGGACACCCTAGCAATCAGCCCCAGCATTTT.

The chain employs TRBV2 and TRBJ2-5; TRBD2 is a possible D gene (7 bases). The V end was cut by 6 bases, the J end by 4 bases, with 21 bases between. The CDR3 is 16 amino acids. Per germline, CDR1 SNHLY and CDR2 FYNNEI. The CDR3 DNA is TGTGCCAGCAGGGGGGACTACGTAGGGACAAGAGAGACCCAGTACTTC. Protein product: CASRGDYVGTRETQYF.

The CDR3 DNA reads TGTGCCAGCAGCTTAAGGCCCCTCCCGGAGAAGGGAGCATTCGAAAAACTGTTTTTT. Encoded protein: CASSLRPLPEKGAFEKLFF. This sequence joins TRBV7-9 and TRBJ1-4, with D hard to call. This CDR3 region has 19 residues. V lost 2 bases and J lost 8, with 27 bases in between. The V gene's germline CDR1 is SEHNR and CDR2 FQNEAQ (reference sequence).

This clone was recorded a few times. V and J are TRBV7-3 and TRBJ2-2; 7 bases agree with TRBD1. This CDR3 has 19 residues. Germline CDR1 is SGHTA and CDR2 is FQGTGA. Germline trimming cut 1 base from V and 3 bases from J; bases unmatched to any gene: 14. This CDR3 reads CASSLKQGPLPGYTGELFF. The CDR3 DNA sequence: TGTGCCAGCAGCTTAAAACAGGGGCCATTACCGGGTTACACCGGGGAGCTGTTTTTT.

V and J are TRBV19 and TRBJ1-1; 7 nucleotides agree with TRBD1. Germline CDR1 LNHDA, CDR2 SQIVND (reference sequence). The junction had 9 bases not matched to a gene; V was cut back by 5 bases and J by 6 bases. CDR3 length equals 14 residues. The CDR3 is CASSPRQGSAEAFF. In DNA, the CDR3 is TGTGCCAGTAGTCCCAGACAGGGATCGGCTGAAGCTTTCTTT. The full variable domain, its missing parts supplied by reference TRBV19 and TRBJ1-1, is DGGITQSPKYLFRKEGQNVTLSCEQNLNHDAMYWYRQDPGQGLRLIYYSQIVNDFQKGDIAEGYSVSREKKESFPLTVTSAQKNPTAFYLCASSPRQGSAEAFFGQGTRLTVV.

The chain links TRBV5-1 to TRBJ1-1, with D perhaps matching TRBD1 (6 bases). The CDR3 extends over 17 amino acids. The V gene's germline CDR1 is SGHRS and CDR2 YFSETQ. Trimming pared 1 base from V and 1 base from J, leaving 17 bases between. As DNA, the CDR3 is TGCGCCAGCAGCTTGCGTCACGGGGGGCGCGGGAACACTGAAGCTTTCTTT. This codes for CASSLRHGGRGNTEAFF.

J is TRBJ2-7 and V is TRBV19; the D is unclear. V was shortened by 6 bases and J by 6 bases, with 15 bases between the two germline ends. The CDR3 totals 13 residues. Per germline, CDR1 LNHDA and CDR2 SQIVND (reference sequence). The CDR3 spells CASRARATSEQYF. The DNA for the CDR3 is TGTGCCAGTAGGGCTAGAGCCACAAGCGAGCAGTACTTC. The full variable domain, with the rest looked up from reference TRBV19 and TRBJ2-7, is DGGITQSPKYLFRKEGQNVTLSCEQNLNHDAMYWYRQDPGQGLRLIYYSQIVNDFQKGDIAEGYSVSREKKESFPLTVTSAQKNPTAFYLCASRARATSEQYFGPGTRLTVT.

This clone was seen only once. The gene calls are TRBV10-3 and TRBJ1-4; 8 nucleotides match TRBD1. V lost 3 bases and J lost 4; bases outside the gene matches: 4. Germline-derived CDR1 and CDR2 are ENHRY and SYGVKD. The CDR3 is 15 amino acids. This CDR3 is CAISEGGQGNEKLFF. CDR3 DNA: TGTGCCATCAGTGAAGGAGGACAGGGTAATGAAAAACTGTTTTTT.

This chain links TRBV27 with TRBJ1-2, with no clear D. There are 15 residues in the CDR3. Germline loops: CDR1 MNHEY, CDR2 SMNVEV (reference sequence). Trimming left V 6 bases short and J 5 bases short, with 19 bases between. The CDR3 DNA sequence: TGTGCCAGCAGGACAACTTCGGGAGGCACTTATGGCTACACCTTC. Residues: CASRTTSGGTYGYTF.

The rearrangement uses TRBV27 and TRBJ1-5; 9 positions match TRBD1. The junction had 6 bases not matched to a gene; V was cut back by 0 bases and J by 9 bases. This CDR3 comprises 15 residues. The germline V gene encodes CDR1 MNHEY and CDR2 SMNVEV (reference sequence). CDR3: CASSLSGQGEVPQHF. The DNA of the CDR3 is TGTGCCAGCAGTTTATCGGGACAGGGTGAGGTGCCCCAGCATTTT.

The V and J genes are TRBV5-8 and TRBJ1-4, with TRBD1 matching 9 bases. V trimming: 2 bases; J trimming: 7 bases; junction bases outside the gene matches: 6. The V gene's germline CDR1 is SGHTS and CDR2 YDEGEE. The CDR3 spans 15 residues. The CDR3 here is CASSFKGQGVEKLFF. In DNA form, the CDR3 reads TGTGCCAGCAGCTTTAAGGGACAGGGTGTTGAAAAACTGTTTTTT.

Of note for this clone: At the DNA level, this CDR3 is encoded by other sequences in the same sample as well. The rearrangement joins TRBV6-5 to TRBJ1-2; perhaps TRBD1 as D (6 bases). In germline, CDR1 is MNHEY, CDR2 SVGAGI. The V gene lost 6 bases and the J gene lost 4 bases, with 12 bases spanning the gap. This CDR3 comprises 13 residues. The CDR3 loop is CASSLDRSYGYTF. CDR3 in DNA: TGTGCCAGCAGCCTCGACAGGAGCTATGGCTACACCTTC.